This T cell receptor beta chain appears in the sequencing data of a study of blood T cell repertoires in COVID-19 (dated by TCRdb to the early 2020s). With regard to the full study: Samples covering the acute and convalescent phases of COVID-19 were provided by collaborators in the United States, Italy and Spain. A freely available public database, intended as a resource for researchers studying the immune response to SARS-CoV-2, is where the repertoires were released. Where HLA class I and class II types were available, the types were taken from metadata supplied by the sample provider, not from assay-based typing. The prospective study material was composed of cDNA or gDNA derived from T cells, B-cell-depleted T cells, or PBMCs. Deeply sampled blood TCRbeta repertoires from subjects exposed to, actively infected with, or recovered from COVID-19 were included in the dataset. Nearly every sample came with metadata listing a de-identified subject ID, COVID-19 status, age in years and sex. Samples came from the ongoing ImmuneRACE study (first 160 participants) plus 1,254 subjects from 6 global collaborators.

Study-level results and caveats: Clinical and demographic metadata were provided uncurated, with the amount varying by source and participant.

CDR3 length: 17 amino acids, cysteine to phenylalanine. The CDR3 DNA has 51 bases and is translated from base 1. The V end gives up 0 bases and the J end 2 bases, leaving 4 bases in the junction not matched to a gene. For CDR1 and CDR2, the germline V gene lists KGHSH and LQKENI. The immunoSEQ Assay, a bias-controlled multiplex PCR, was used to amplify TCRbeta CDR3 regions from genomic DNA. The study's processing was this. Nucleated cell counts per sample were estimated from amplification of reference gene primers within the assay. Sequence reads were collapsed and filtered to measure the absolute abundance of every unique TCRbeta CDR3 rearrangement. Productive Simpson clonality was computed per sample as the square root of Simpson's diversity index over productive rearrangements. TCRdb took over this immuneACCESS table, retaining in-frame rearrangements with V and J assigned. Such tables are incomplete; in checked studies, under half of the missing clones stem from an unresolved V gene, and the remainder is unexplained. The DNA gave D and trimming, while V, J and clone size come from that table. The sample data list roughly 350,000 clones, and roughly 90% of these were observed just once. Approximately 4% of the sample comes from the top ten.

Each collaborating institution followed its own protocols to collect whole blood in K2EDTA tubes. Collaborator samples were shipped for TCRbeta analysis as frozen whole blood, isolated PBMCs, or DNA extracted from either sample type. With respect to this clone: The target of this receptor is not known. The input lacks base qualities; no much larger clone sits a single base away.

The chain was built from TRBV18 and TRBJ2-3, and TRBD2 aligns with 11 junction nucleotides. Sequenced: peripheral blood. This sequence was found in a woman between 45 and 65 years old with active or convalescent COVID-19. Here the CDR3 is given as CASSPPTSGAITDTQYF. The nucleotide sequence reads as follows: TGTGCCAGCTCACCACCGACTAGCGGGGCGATCACAGATACGCAGTATTTT.